A single sample gave rise to the 16 T cell receptor beta chains below, sequenced in a study of T cell responses to AZD1222 COVID-19 vaccine. Sequencing was performed with immunoSEQ multiplex PCR; in TCRdb, only in-frame clones are kept and a portion is missing. The data show tens of thousands of clones, with 90% seen just once and over 7.5% held by the top ten. The source material was peripheral blood, sampled on day 0 of AZD1222 vaccination. The receptors originated from an adult in good health.

The genes are TRBV7-6 and TRBJ1-2, with D unclear. V was clipped by 5 bases and J by 4 bases, with 11 bases between them. Germline lookup yields CDR1 SGHVS and CDR2 FNYEAQ. This CDR3 has 13 amino acids. The CDR3 bases are TGTGCCAGCAGCGGAAGTGGATTCTATGGCTACACCTTC. This codes for CASSGSGFYGYTF. The full variable domain, its missing parts supplied by reference TRBV7-6 and TRBJ1-2, is GAGVSQSPRYKVTKRGQDVALRCDPISGHVSLYWYRQALGQGPEFLTYFNYEAQQDKSGLPNDRFSAERPEGSISTLTIQRTEQRDSAMYRCASSGSGFYGYTFGSGTRLTVV.

DNA for the CDR3: TGCGCCAGCAGTCACGGGGCTAGCGGGGGGACCAAAGAGACCCAGTACTTC. Amino acid sequence: CASSHGASGGTKETQYF. This chain uses TRBV23-1 with TRBJ2-5, with 11 bases lining up with TRBD2. TRBV23-1 is labeled an ORF, and its function is uncertain. V lost 3 bases to trimming and J lost 3 bases; unmatched junction nucleotides: 9. This CDR3 region has 17 residues.

Here the CDR3 DNA reads TGTGCCAGCAGCCAAGATCGCGTGAACACTGAAGCTTTCTTT. This sequence encodes CASSQDRVNTEAFF. V and J are TRBV4-2 and TRBJ1-1; D call uncertain. The V end was cut by 0 bases, the J end by 0 bases, with 5 bases between. Germline loops: CDR1 LGHNA, CDR2 YNFKEQ. The CDR3 has 14 amino acids.

This chain connects TRBV7-2 to TRBJ2-7; D gene uncertain. V shed 1 base and J shed 0 bases, with 13 bases lying between them. Germline CDR1 and CDR2: SGHTA and FQGNSA. This CDR3 is 16 amino acids long. CDR3 in amino acids: CASSLEESISSYEQYF. CDR3 DNA: TGTGCCAGCAGCTTAGAGGAGAGTATTAGCTCCTACGAGCAGTACTTC.

The chain combines TRBV5-1 with TRBJ1-2; 8 bases align to TRBD1. This CDR3 comprises 12 residues. CDR1 and CDR2 (germline): SGHRS, YFSETQ. The junction had 4 bases not matched to a gene; V was cut back by 5 bases and J by 7 bases. The CDR3, as DNA: TGCGCCAGCAGGAGACAGGGGTTTGGCTACACCTTC. Translation: CASRRQGFGYTF.

The chain joins TRBV7-2 to TRBJ2-3, with TRBD1 matching over 8 bases. Germline CDR1 and CDR2: SGHTA and FQGNSA. This CDR3 is 19 amino acids long. V was clipped by 2 bases and J by 3 bases; unmatched bases: 16. The CDR3 DNA reads as TGTGCCAGCAGCTTAAGGGGGATACAGGGGGTTTTAGAAACAGATACGCAGTATTTT. Translation: CASSLRGIQGVLETDTQYF.

This clone was seen only once. The rearrangement links TRBV21-1 to TRBJ2-7; the DNA was not compared with TRBD2, the D call given in the table. TRBV21-1 counts as a pseudogene. CDR3 size: 16 residues. The CDR3 DNA reads TGTGCCAGCAGCAAAGCTCGCGGGGGGCCGAAGGAAGAGCAGTACTTC. Its protein product is CASSKARGGPKEEQYF.

Written as DNA, the CDR3 is TGTGCCACCAGTGACACTGGGACAGTACAAGAGACCCAGTACTTC. Translating it yields CATSDTGTVQETQYF. The chain links TRBV24-1 to TRBJ2-5; 7 bases agree with TRBD1. CDR1 and CDR2 from the germline V gene are KGHDR and SFDVKD. The V gene end was trimmed by 4 bases and the J gene end by 2 bases; junction bases not matched to a gene: 6. CDR3 length: 15 amino acids.

The chain couples TRBV13 to TRBJ1-1; D remains ambiguous. Trimming took 3 bases from V and 7 from J, leaving 9 bases between them. Germline CDR1 and CDR2: PRHDT and FYEKMQ (reference sequence). The CDR3 has 12 residues. CDR3 residues: CASSFGQLEAFF. The CDR3 bases are TGTGCCAGCAGCTTCGGGCAGCTTGAAGCTTTCTTT.

This clone was detected only a few times. The chain joins TRBV5-4 to TRBJ1-1, with D unresolved. The CDR3 has 15 residues. Germline CDR1 reads SGHNT; CDR2 reads YYREEE (reference sequence). V lost 6 bases and J lost 1, with 16 bases in between. The CDR3 DNA reads as TGTGCCAGCACCGTTTTGGGGAGGCGGAACACTGAAGCTTTCTTT. It yields the protein CASTVLGRRNTEAFF.

The gene calls are TRBV9 and TRBJ2-2; D is uncertain. Germline V CDR1 and CDR2: SGDLS, YYNGEE. This CDR3 has 12 amino acids. Trimming took 1 base from V and 6 from J, leaving 4 bases between them. Here the CDR3 reads CASSVSSGELFF. CDR3 bases: TGTGCCAGCAGCGTATCATCCGGGGAGCTGTTTTTT.

CDR3 nucleotides: TGCGCCAGCAGCCAGGAGGACAGGAGTAATCAGCCCCAGCATTTT. Encoded protein: CASSQEDRSNQPQHF. This chain joins TRBV4-3 and TRBJ1-5, with 7 bases fitting TRBD1. In germline, CDR1 is LGHNA, CDR2 YSLEER. J lost 4 bases, V lost 3 bases, and 6 bases had no gene match. The CDR3 is made up of 15 amino acids.

The chain has TRBV7-3 and TRBJ2-5; 8 nucleotides agree with TRBD2. V lost 5 bases to trimming and J lost 5 bases; unmatched junction nucleotides: 7. Germline V gives CDR1 SGHTA, CDR2 FQGTGA. CDR3 length equals 14 residues. The CDR3 spells CASSRGGFGETQYF. The DNA for the CDR3 is TGTGCCAGCAGCCGCGGGGGGTTTGGCGAGACCCAGTACTTC.

In DNA, the CDR3 is TGTGCCAGCCAAACTTTGGGAAACACTGAAGCTTTCTTT. Amino acids: CASQTLGNTEAFF. This chain joins TRBV7-9 and TRBJ1-1, with D hard to call. Trimming took off 8 bases at V and 2 bases at J, with 12 bases between the two ends. This CDR3 spans 13 amino acids. CDR1 SEHNR and CDR2 FQNEAQ come from the germline V gene (reference sequence).

The chain recombines TRBV5-8 with TRBJ2-5; 12 bases fit TRBD1. V was clipped by 4 bases and J by 3 bases; unmatched bases: 7. CDR1 and CDR2 from the germline V gene are SGHTS and YDEGEE. The CDR3 spans 16 residues. The CDR3 is CASSRGTGGREETQYF. The CDR3 DNA follows: TGTGCCAGCAGCCGCGGGACAGGGGGCAGGGAAGAGACCCAGTACTTC.

The genes are TRBV27 and TRBJ1-5, with D possibly being TRBD1 (5 bases). The CDR3 is 13 residues long. Germline CDR1 reads MNHEY; CDR2 reads SMNVEV (reference sequence). Trimming left V 2 bases short and J 7 bases short, with 9 bases between. The CDR3 bases are TGTGCCAGCAGTTTACAGAGGGGCCAGCCCCAGCATTTT. Protein: CASSLQRGQPQHF.